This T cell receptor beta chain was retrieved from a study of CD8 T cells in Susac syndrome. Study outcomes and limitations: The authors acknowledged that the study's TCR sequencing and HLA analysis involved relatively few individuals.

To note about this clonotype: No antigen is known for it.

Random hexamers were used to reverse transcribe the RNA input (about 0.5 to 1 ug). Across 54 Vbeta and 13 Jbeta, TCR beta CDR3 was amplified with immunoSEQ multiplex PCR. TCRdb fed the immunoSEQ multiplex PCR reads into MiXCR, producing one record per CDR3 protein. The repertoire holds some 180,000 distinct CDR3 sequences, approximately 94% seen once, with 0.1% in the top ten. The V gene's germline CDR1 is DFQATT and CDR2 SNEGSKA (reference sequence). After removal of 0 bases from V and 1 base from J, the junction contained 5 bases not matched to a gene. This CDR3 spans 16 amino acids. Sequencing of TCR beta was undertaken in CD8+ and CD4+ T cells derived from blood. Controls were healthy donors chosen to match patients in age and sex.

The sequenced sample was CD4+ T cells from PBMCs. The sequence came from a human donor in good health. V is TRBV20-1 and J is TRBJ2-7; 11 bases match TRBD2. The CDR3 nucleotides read TGCAGTGCTAGAGATTCGGGACTAGCGGTATCCTACGAGCAGTACTTC. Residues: CSARDSGLAVSYEQYF.